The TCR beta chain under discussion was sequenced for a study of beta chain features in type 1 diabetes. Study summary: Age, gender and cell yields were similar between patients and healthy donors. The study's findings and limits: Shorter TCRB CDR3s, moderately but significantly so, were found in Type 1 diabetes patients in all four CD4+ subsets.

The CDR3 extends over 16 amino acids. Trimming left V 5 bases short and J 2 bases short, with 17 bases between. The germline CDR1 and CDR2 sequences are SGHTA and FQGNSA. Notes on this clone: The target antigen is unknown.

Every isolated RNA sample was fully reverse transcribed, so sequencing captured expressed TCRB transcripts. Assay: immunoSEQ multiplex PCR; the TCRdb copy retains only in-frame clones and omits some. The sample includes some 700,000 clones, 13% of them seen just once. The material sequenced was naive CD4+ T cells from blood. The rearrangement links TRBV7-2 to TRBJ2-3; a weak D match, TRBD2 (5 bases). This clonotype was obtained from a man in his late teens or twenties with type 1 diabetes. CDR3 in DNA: TGTGCCAGCAGCGGAGGAGTACTTGTGATCACAGATACGCAGTATTTT. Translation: CASSGGVLVITDTQYF.